The entry below describes one T cell receptor (beta chain). Its antigen is unknown. No base qualities exist here, and no much larger clone lies one base off it. Trimming leaves V shorter by 1 base and J shorter by 5 bases, with the junction holding 2 bases beyond the gene matches. Measured from the cysteine to the phenylalanine, the CDR3 is 15 residues long. Only the CDR3 DNA is retained, 45 bases long and in frame from the first base. Taken from the germline V gene, the CDR1 and CDR2 loops are SGHAT and FQNNGV. The time point label here, explained by the study, means: baseline before first vaccination. Samples from vaccinated people were obtained from the UK trials COV001 and COV002, which included a single-blind randomized controlled phase 2/3 trial of AZD1222 (ChAdOx1 nCoV-19) in healthy adults. For TCRbeta chain sequencing, PBMC samples from trial participants were taken at day 0 and at day 28 after the second dose.

The entry originates in a study of T cell responses to AZD1222 COVID-19 vaccine (dated by TCRdb to about 2021). The study in broad terms: Because spike-specific TCR depth and breadth did not differ between the two schedules, AZD1222 recipients who got a second dose at roughly 4 weeks were pooled with those who got a second dose at roughly 12 weeks. TCR sequencing was performed for 230 to 250 trial participants, of whom roughly 200 were given two doses of AZD1222 and 26 were given two doses of MenACWY control vaccine. Trial participants were enrolled by age into subgroups of 18-55, 56-69 and 70-plus years, and about 150, 27 and 61 TCR-sequenced participants, respectively, were included in these subgroups. Results and caveats for the whole study, not just this receptor: After two AZD1222 doses, spike-specific TCR breadth and depth were significantly higher than at day 0 and than in MenACWY recipients. Reportedly, close to half of the unique spike-specific TCRs recognized epitopes lying outside the regions that are mutated in the B.1.351 and B.1.1.7 variants. Only a handful of AZD1222 recipients were SARS-CoV-2 seropositive at baseline, limiting conclusions about previously exposed vaccinees. In the small 56-69-year group, the increase in depth fell short of significance, most likely because of low power. Because no day 14 peak-response samples were available, repertoires were characterized only after the peak T cell response. Participants were mostly white British, with more females than males. The authors suggested clonal diversity may have been underestimated. CD4 TCRs associated with the vaccine covered the entire spike protein, and the dominant responses were in regions 160-218 and 743-854.

The CDR3 regions of human TCRbeta chains were analyzed by immunosequencing. The authors' pipeline ran thus. Repertoire TCRs were matched against a reference library of SARS-CoV-2-specific TCRs generated with the MIRA antigen-specificity platform. Breadth was defined as the fraction of unique TCRs that were SARS-CoV-2-associated. Depth was defined as the fraction of total T cells that were SARS-CoV-2-associated. Each spike-specific TCR was assigned to its reactive spike region and to a CD4 or CD8 class using the MIRA data. Log10-transformed breadth and depth values were compared by one-way ANOVA with Sidak's multiple comparisons tests. Here the immuneACCESS table is served through TCRdb, limited to in-frame sequences with V and J called. Missing clones are a known gap in these copies; in checked studies unresolved V genes cover under half, and the rest lacks a known reason. V, J and clone size are taken as reported in that table, and D and trimming were inferred from the DNA itself. Present in this sample are 170,000 or so clones, roughly nine tenths of which were seen just once. 2.6% of the sample is taken by the ten largest.

The receptor's source is an adult in good health. Recombination linked TRBV11-2 to TRBJ2-1, with 10 middle bases fitting TRBD1. The specimen comprised peripheral blood, sampled on day 0 of AZD1222 vaccination. In nucleotide form, the sequence is TGTGCCAGCAGCTTAGGGACAGGGGGGCACAATGAGCAGTTCTTC. This encodes CASSLGTGGHNEQFF.